Presented here are 21 T cell receptor beta chains from one specimen sequenced in a study of blood T cells in healthy people across ages. A sample-barcoded 5' primer and a J-beta primer mix were used in a second PCR of roughly 7 to 11 cycles. TCRdb redid the calling of the 5' RACE reads with MiXCR, one entry per CDR3 protein. The sample lists 800,000 to 1,000,000 distinct CDR3 sequences, around 46% occurring once. The material sequenced was blood. The receptors originated from a young man in good health.

V is TRBV20-1 and J is TRBJ1-2; D is perhaps TRBD1 (5 bases). Germline-derived CDR1 and CDR2 are DFQATT and SNEGSKA (reference sequence). V gave up 5 bases and J gave up 0 bases, with 10 bases separating them. This CDR3 region has 13 residues. For the CDR3, the DNA is TGCAGTGCTGGGGGGAGGCCTAACTATGGCTACACCTTC. Protein: CSAGGRPNYGYTF.

The CDR3: CSARDFASGYNEQFF. The CDR3 nucleotides are TGCAGTGCTAGAGATTTCGCTAGCGGGTACAATGAGCAGTTCTTC. The gene calls are TRBV20-1 and TRBJ2-1; 8 nucleotides align to TRBD2. The V segment lost 0 bases and the J segment 4 bases; nucleotides outside the gene matches: 5. CDR1 DFQATT and CDR2 SNEGSKA come from the germline V gene (reference sequence). This CDR3 has 15 residues.

This clonotype was detected only a few times. The chain couples TRBV5-1 to TRBJ2-7; tentatively, D is TRBD1 (6 bases). With 4 bases removed from V and 5 bases from J, the gap between germline ends came to 16 bases. Germline values: CDR1 SGHRS, CDR2 YFSETQ. The CDR3 runs to 14 residues. CDR3 sequence reads: CASSIRDNENEQYF. CDR3 coding DNA: TGCGCCAGCAGCATCCGGGACAACGAAAACGAGCAGTACTTC.

The rearrangement uses TRBV14 and TRBJ1-2; D is unclear. CDR1 is SGHDN and CDR2 is FVKESK in the germline V gene. The CDR3 totals 14 residues. V was trimmed by 1 base and J by 5 bases, leaving 11 bases between them. CDR3 sequence reads: CASSQGFPEYGYTF. The CDR3 bases are TGTGCCAGCAGCCAAGGGTTCCCAGAATATGGCTACACCTTC.

V gene TRBV29-1 combines with J gene TRBJ2-7; 8 bases fit TRBD1. After removal of 7 bases from V and 2 bases from J, the junction contained 10 bases not matched to a gene. Germline V gives CDR1 SQVTM, CDR2 ANQGSEA. CDR3 length equals 14 residues. CDR3 sequence reads: CSASGQAGPYEQYF. The CDR3 region has the DNA TGCAGCGCGTCGGGACAGGCAGGCCCCTACGAGCAGTACTTC.

This clonotype was counted between two and nine times. The chain recombines TRBV3-1 with TRBJ1-5; D uncertain. This CDR3 region has 12 residues. Germline CDR1 is LGHDT and CDR2 is YNNKEL (reference sequence). The V end lost 4 bases, the J end lost 9 bases, and 10 bases lay between the germline ends. DNA for the CDR3: TGTGCCAGCAGCCCGCCAGTGGGGCCCCAGCATTTT. This codes for CASSPPVGPQHF.

The CDR3 coding sequence is TGTGCCAGCAGTTACTCCAGGGGGCGGAACGAGCAGTACTTC. Protein sequence: CASSYSRGRNEQYF. The rearrangement uses TRBV6-2 or TRBV6-3 and TRBJ2-7; 8 bases line up with TRBD1. This CDR3 region has 14 residues. Unmatched junction bases numbered 3, after V lost 0 bases and J lost 5 bases. The V gene's germline CDR1 is MNHEY and CDR2 SVGEGT.

The gene calls are TRBV29-1 and TRBJ2-1; D is unresolved. CDR3 length: 16 residues. Deletions cut 3 bases from V and 0 bases from J, with 15 bases between. Germline V CDR1 and CDR2: SQVTM, ANQGSEA. The CDR3 sequence is CSVDTTFKSSYNEQFF. The CDR3 DNA is TGCAGCGTTGATACCACTTTTAAGAGCTCCTACAATGAGCAGTTCTTC.

About this clonotype itself: At one end, the junction sequence differs from germline, possibly due to a read error. The chain recombines TRBV28 with TRBJ2-3; D call uncertain. CDR1 is MDHEN and CDR2 is SYDVKM in the germline V gene. CDR3 length: 15 amino acids. Here the CDR3 reads CASMQAAEPTDRQYF. CDR3 bases: TGTGCCAGCATGCAGGCCGCCGAACCCACAGATAGGCAGTATTTT.

The rearrangement joins TRBV7-2 to TRBJ1-4; tentatively, D is TRBD1 (6 bases). Trimming pared 5 bases from V and 4 bases from J, leaving 14 bases between. This CDR3 is 15 amino acids long. Germline CDR1 and CDR2: SGHTA and FQGNSA. For the CDR3, the DNA is TGTGCCAGCAGCGCGGGGACACCTCATAATGAAAAACTGTTTTTT. This codes for CASSAGTPHNEKLFF.

The V call is TRBV28, the J call TRBJ2-7; D possibly corresponds to TRBD1 (5 bases). This CDR3 comprises 11 residues. The germline CDR1 and CDR2 sequences are MDHEN and SYDVKM. Trimming pared 7 bases from V and 3 bases from J, leaving 7 bases between. CDR3 bases: TGTGCCAGCAAGGGGATCTACGAGCAGTACTTC. Encoded protein: CASKGIYEQYF.

In its sample, this clonotype was seen a few times. This chain connects TRBV12-3 or TRBV12-4 to TRBJ2-3; the D call may be TRBD1 or TRBD2 (5 bases each). Trimming cost V 5 bases and J 0 bases, with 12 bases left between them. The CDR3 is 15 residues long. The CDR3 region is CASSPGTASTDTQYF. The CDR3 coding sequence is TGTGCCAGCAGTCCCGGGACGGCTAGCACAGATACGCAGTATTTT.

The chain joins TRBV5-1 to TRBJ2-1, with D possibly matching TRBD2 (5 bases). This CDR3 spans 14 amino acids. The V gene's germline CDR1 is SGHRS and CDR2 YFSETQ. V gave up 4 bases and J gave up 6 bases, with 14 bases separating them. CDR3 in amino acids: CASSAGSAGNEQFF. CDR3 sequence (DNA): TGCGCCAGCAGCGCGGGCAGTGCGGGCAATGAGCAGTTCTTC.

This rearrangement joins TRBV28 to TRBJ1-1, with D possibly being TRBD1 (6 bases). CDR3 length: 15 amino acids. The germline V gene encodes CDR1 MDHEN and CDR2 SYDVKM. V was trimmed by 5 bases and J by 2 bases, leaving 15 bases between them. In nucleotides, the CDR3 is TGTGCCAGCAGTCCGTCGGACAGACTTAACACTGAAGCTTTCTTT. Translating it yields CASSPSDRLNTEAFF.

V usage is TRBV5-1 and J usage is TRBJ2-5; D may be TRBD1 (5 bases). Germline V gene data show CDR1 as SGHRS and CDR2 as YFSETQ. V lost 4 bases to trimming and J lost 1 base, with 14 bases between them. The CDR3 contains 15 residues. In DNA form, the CDR3 reads TGCGCCAGCAGCACAGGACCGACGATCCAAGAGACCCAGTACTTC. Residues: CASSTGPTIQETQYF.

V gene TRBV6-2 or TRBV6-3 combines with J gene TRBJ2-7; no clear D gene. V lost 4 bases and J 0 bases, leaving 13 bases between the germline ends. Germline V gene sequence: CDR1 MNHEY, CDR2 SVGEGT. The CDR3 contains 15 residues. CDR3 in amino acids: CASSFQAGGSYEQYF. The DNA for the CDR3 is TGTGCCAGCAGTTTTCAGGCAGGTGGCTCCTACGAGCAGTACTTC.

V usage is TRBV12-3 or TRBV12-4 and J usage is TRBJ2-5; 9 bases are shared with TRBD1. The CDR3 spans 15 residues. Trimming at V came to 5 bases and at J to 5 bases, leaving 9 bases not matched to a gene. CDR3 protein: CASSPGDREFETQYF. The CDR3 DNA reads TGTGCCAGCAGTCCGGGGGACAGGGAGTTCGAGACCCAGTACTTC.

As concerns this clonotype: The conserved final phenylalanine or tryptophan is absent from the CDR3, which likely points to a read error. The gene calls are TRBV6-6 and TRBJ2-7, with TRBD1 matching over 9 bases. With V trimmed by 3 bases and J by 0 bases, 6 bases remained unmatched. Germline V lookup: CDR1 MNHNY, CDR2 SVGAGI (reference sequence). The CDR3 has 16 residues. CDR3 coding DNA: TGTGCCAGCAGTTATTCCCCGGGACAGGGCTCCTACGAGCAGTACCTC. Its translation is CASSYSPGQGSYEQYL.

This chain connects TRBV6-5 to TRBJ2-7; TRBD1 aligns across 7 bases. CDR3 size: 15 residues. Germline trimming cut 6 bases from V and 4 bases from J; bases unmatched to any gene: 12. Germline CDR1 is MNHEY and CDR2 is SVGAGI. CDR3 sequence (DNA): TGTGCCAGCAGCATGATGGGACAGATGATTTACGAGCAGTACTTC. Residues: CASSMMGQMIYEQYF.

The chain is built from TRBV7-8 and TRBJ2-3, with D unclear. V dropped 5 bases and J dropped 2 bases, with 17 bases sitting between them. The CDR3 length is 16 residues. Germline V gene lookup returns CDR1 SGHVS and CDR2 FQNEAQ. The CDR3, as DNA: TGTGCCAGCAGCCTACCGGGCTCCGCCCTCACAGATACGCAGTATTTT. It is translated as CASSLPGSALTDTQYF.

CDR3 sequence reads: CASSEMLGEGNQPQHF. CDR3 nucleotides: TGTGCCAGCAGTGAAATGTTGGGTGAAGGCAATCAGCCCCAGCATTTT. V gene TRBV2 combines with J gene TRBJ1-5; no clear D. The CDR3 runs 16 residues. Germline V gene data show CDR1 as SNHLY and CDR2 as FYNNEI. The ends were cut back, 2 bases at V and 2 bases at J, with 13 bases in the middle. The variable domain in full, with the rest retrieved from reference TRBV2 and TRBJ1-5, is EPEVTQTPSHQVTQMGQEVILRCVPISNHLYFYWYRQILGQKVEFLVSFYNNEISEKSEIFDDQFSVERPDGSNFTLKIRSTKLEDSAMYFCASSEMLGEGNQPQHFGDGTRLSIL.